This note documents a single TCR beta chain sequence. The V end lost 4 bases, the J end lost 1 base, and 9 bases lay between the germline ends. Germline CDR1 is SQVTM and CDR2 is ANQGSEA. The CDR3 covers 13 residues. The diagnostic criteria for definite or probable disease, as recently defined, were met by the patients with Susac syndrome. This specimen comes from a study of CD8 T cells in Susac syndrome. cDNA came from about 0.46 to 1 ug RNA primed by random hexamers. From the immunoSEQ multiplex PCR reads, TCRdb called clonotypes with MiXCR, one entry per CDR3 protein. The table includes about 180,000 distinct CDR3 sequences, 90% to 95% detected once.

This chain uses TRBV29-1 with TRBJ2-3, with D unresolved. This receptor was identified in a human donor with Susac syndrome. Sequencing was carried out using CD4+ T cells from PBMCs. CDR3 residues: CSVATLGTDTQYF. As DNA, the CDR3 is TGCAGCGTTGCGACCCTAGGCACAGATACGCAGTATTTT.